This T cell receptor (beta chain) was sequenced in a study of cytomegalovirus exposure and HLA in healthy donors. With 60 Vbeta and 13 Jbeta primers, the PCR was carried out. The method was immunoSEQ multiplex PCR; TCRdb's version includes in-frame clones alone and lacks a portion of them. The repertoire holds approximately 170,000 clones, with around three quarters as singletons. This clone has more than one count but fewer than ten. As yet, its antigen is unknown. The CDR3 length is 16 residues. V lost 0 bases to trimming and J lost 6 bases; unmatched junction nucleotides: 5. CDR1 and CDR2 (germline): SGHTA, FQGTGA. Findings and limits, study-wide: According to the study, around 180 TCR beta chains were cytomegalovirus-associated.

The sequencing input was PBMCs. The chain couples TRBV7-3 to TRBJ2-1, with 10 bases matching TRBD2. The clonotype originates from a man aged 40-50 years in good health and CMV-seronegative. The CDR3 reads CASSLTGTSATNEQFF. In nucleotides, the CDR3 is TGTGCCAGCAGCTTAACGGGGACTAGCGCCACCAATGAGCAGTTCTTC.